Detailed here is one TCR beta chain. This sample stems from a study of T cell changes during pregnancy in multiple sclerosis. This table comes from immunoSEQ multiplex PCR, and its TCRdb copy is limited to in-frame clones, with some not included. The sample comprises approximately 31,000 clones, about 93% of which are singletons, and around 0.42% rests with the top ten. V lost 0 bases to trimming and J lost 5 bases; unmatched junction nucleotides: 3. The germline CDR1 and CDR2 sequences are SGHRS and YFSETQ. The CDR3 consists of 15 residues. V and J are TRBV5-1 and TRBJ2-7; 12 bases match TRBD1. Sequencing was performed on CD4+ T cells from peripheral blood mononuclear cells, taken in the second trimester of pregnancy. The source of this sequence is a female donor with multiple sclerosis, enrolled in a pregnancy study. The CDR3 DNA reads TGCGCCAGCAGCTTGGCCGGGACAGGGGGCAACGAGCAGTACTTC. Its translation is CASSLAGTGGNEQYF.